These 28 T cell receptor beta chains came from one sample sequenced in a study of cytomegalovirus exposure and HLA in healthy donors. The PCR contained 60 Vbeta and 13 Jbeta primers. Produced via immunoSEQ multiplex PCR; TCRdb's table is partial and in-frame only. This sample has around 100,000 clones; around three quarters occur once, and the top ten carry around 5%. Input material: PBMCs. Receptor source: a woman under 30 in good health and CMV-seropositive.

This clone came up once. The V call is TRBV7-9, the J call TRBJ2-3; D unresolved. Germline V gene lookup returns CDR1 SEHNR and CDR2 FQNEAQ (reference sequence). This CDR3 has 13 amino acids. Trimming shortened V by 3 bases and J by 3 bases, and 7 bases separated the two germline ends. The CDR3 DNA sequence: TGTGCCAGCAGCTTGTCGACTACAGATACGCAGTATTTT. Encoded protein: CASSLSTTDTQYF.

This chain joins TRBV6-5 and TRBJ2-2; perhaps TRBD1 as D (6 bases). Looked up from germline, CDR1 is MNHEY and CDR2 is SVGAGI. Trimming left V 8 bases short and J 5 bases short, with 18 bases between. There are 15 residues in the CDR3. This CDR3 reads CASAPDSFGTGELFF. The CDR3 nucleotides read TGTGCCAGCGCCCCGGACAGTTTCGGTACCGGGGAGCTGTTTTTT.

The chain uses TRBV5-6 and TRBJ2-7; D is unresolved. Per germline, CDR1 SGHDT and CDR2 YYEEEE. V was pared by 4 bases and J by 3 bases, with 14 bases between. The CDR3 length is 14 residues. CDR3 sequence: CASSGPPALYEQYF. DNA for the CDR3: TGTGCCAGCAGCGGGCCCCCAGCCCTCTACGAGCAGTACTTC.

The V call is TRBV28, the J call TRBJ2-3, with D perhaps matching TRBD2 (6 bases). The CDR3 runs to 14 residues. Per the germline V gene, CDR1 is MDHEN and CDR2 is SYDVKM. Trimming cost V 4 bases and J 3 bases, with 11 bases left between them. This CDR3 reads CASSSLSGTDTQYF. For the CDR3, the DNA is TGTGCCAGCAGTTCCTTAAGCGGGACAGATACGCAGTATTTT.

This chain joins TRBV15 and TRBJ2-7, with TRBD1 matching 8 bases. This CDR3 comprises 15 residues. Losses at the gene ends were 5 bases for V and 3 bases for J; bases not matched to a gene: 9. Germline V gives CDR1 LNHNV, CDR2 YYDKDF (reference sequence). The CDR3 DNA is TGTGCCACCAGCCCAGGGGGCGGTAGCGACTACGAGCAGTACTTC. It specifies CATSPGGGSDYEQYF.

The chain is built from TRBV6-1 and TRBJ2-1, with 14 bases lining up with TRBD2. Per germline, CDR1 MNHNS and CDR2 SASEGT. J gave up 5 bases and V 4 bases, and 1 base lay outside the gene matches. The CDR3 is 15 residues long. For the CDR3, the DNA is TGTGCCAGCAGTGGACTAGCGGGAGGGCACAATGAGCAGTTCTTC. This translates into CASSGLAGGHNEQFF.

The genes are TRBV29-1 and TRBJ1-1; weak D call: TRBD1 (5 bases). The CDR3 runs to 12 residues. Deletions cut 3 bases from V and 4 bases from J, with 9 bases between. Germline values: CDR1 SQVTM, CDR2 ANQGSEA. In DNA form, the CDR3 reads TGCAGCGTTGATTGGGGGGGCACTGAAGCTTTCTTT. Its translation: CSVDWGGTEAFF. The full variable domain, its missing parts supplied by reference TRBV29-1 and TRBJ1-1, is SAVISQKPSRDICQRGTSLTIQCQVDSQVTMMFWYRQQPGQSLTLIATANQGSEATYESGFVIDKFPISRPNLTFSTLTVSNMSPEDSSIYLCSVDWGGTEAFFGQGTRLTVV.

V is TRBV5-1 and J is TRBJ2-2; the D gene is possibly TRBD2 (5 bases). From germline, CDR1 is SGHRS and CDR2 YFSETQ. Trimming cost V 4 bases and J 5 bases, with 15 bases left between them. This CDR3 comprises 15 residues. Written as DNA, the CDR3 is TGCGCCAGCAGCGCGGACTCGGGGTCTACCGGGGAGCTGTTTTTT. This translates into CASSADSGSTGELFF.

The chain carries TRBV7-9 and TRBJ2-1; 13 bases agree with TRBD2. CDR1 SEHNR and CDR2 FQNEAQ come from the germline V gene (reference sequence). CDR3 length equals 13 residues. Written as DNA, the CDR3 is TGTCTTTCGGGACTAGCGGGACGCAATGAGCAGTTCTTC. Translated, it gives CLSGLAGRNEQFF.

The chain is built from TRBV10-3 and TRBJ1-2; 7 nucleotides agree with TRBD1. CDR3 size: 12 residues. The germline V gene has CDR1 ENHRY and CDR2 SYGVKD. V gave up 6 bases and J gave up 6 bases; unmatched junction bases: 4. In DNA form, the CDR3 reads TGTGCCATCAGGGCAGGGGGAGATGGCTACACCTTC. It translates to CAIRAGGDGYTF.

This chain joins TRBV6-1 and TRBJ1-1; 8 nucleotides line up with TRBD1. Germline loops: CDR1 MNHNS, CDR2 SASEGT. V trimming: 3 bases; J trimming: 1 base; junction bases outside the gene matches: 7. The CDR3 spans 16 residues. CDR3 DNA sequence: TGTGCCAGCAGTGATCCGGACAGGGAAAGGAACACTGAAGCTTTCTTT. Its translation: CASSDPDRERNTEAFF.

This clone was seen a single time. The chain couples TRBV7-8 to TRBJ2-5; 7 positions agree with TRBD2. Germline assignment: CDR1 SGHVS and CDR2 FQNEAQ. Germline trimming cut 4 bases from V and 1 base from J; bases unmatched to any gene: 3. The CDR3 is 14 residues long. This CDR3 reads CASSSSGVQETQYF. The CDR3 region has the DNA TGTGCCAGCAGCTCGAGCGGGGTCCAAGAGACCCAGTACTTC.

The chain employs TRBV20-1 and TRBJ1-3; D remains ambiguous. Germline loops: CDR1 DFQATT, CDR2 SNEGSKA (reference sequence). This CDR3 comprises 11 residues. The V gene lost 5 bases and the J gene lost 0 bases, with 2 bases spanning the gap. This chain's CDR3 is CSAYSGNTIYF. The CDR3 DNA is TGCAGTGCTTACTCTGGAAACACCATATATTTT.

CDR3 DNA sequence: TGCGCCAGCAGCTTGGTCAACAGGGCCGGTGATGGCTACACCTTC. Its translation is CASSLVNRAGDGYTF. The chain recombines TRBV5-1 with TRBJ1-2, with D tentatively TRBD1 (6 bases). This CDR3 is 15 amino acids long. V was clipped by 0 bases and J by 6 bases, with 15 bases between them. Germline V gene lookup returns CDR1 SGHRS and CDR2 YFSETQ.

This chain links TRBV7-2 with TRBJ2-7, with 9 bases aligning to TRBD1. In germline, CDR1 is SGHTA, CDR2 FQGNSA. This CDR3 comprises 15 residues. The junction had 7 bases not matched to a gene; V was cut back by 5 bases and J by 2 bases. DNA of the CDR3: TGTGCCAGCAGCCGTAGGGGACAGGGAACCTACGAGCAGTACTTC. Protein: CASSRRGQGTYEQYF.

This clone was seen a few times. V gene TRBV30 combines with J gene TRBJ1-1; D is uncertain. Trimming pared 5 bases from V and 4 bases from J, leaving 14 bases between. Germline CDR1 reads GTSNPN; CDR2 reads SVGIG (reference sequence). The CDR3 is 13 amino acids. DNA for the CDR3: TGTGCCTGGGCGGCGCAGGCGGGCACTGAAGCTTTCTTT. Its translation is CAWAAQAGTEAFF.

The chain recombines TRBV10-3 with TRBJ2-2; 7 bases map to TRBD1. This CDR3 region has 13 residues. V lost 7 bases to trimming and J lost 7 bases; unmatched junction nucleotides: 6. Germline lookup yields CDR1 ENHRY and CDR2 SYGVKD. CDR3 nucleotide sequence: TGTGCCATCACGGCAGGGGGTGACGGGGAGCTGTTTTTT. Translation: CAITAGGDGELFF.

The V and J genes are TRBV6-6 and TRBJ2-5, with TRBD2 as a possible D gene (6 bases). Germline V gives CDR1 MNHNY, CDR2 SVGAGI (reference sequence). The CDR3 length is 15 residues. V was trimmed by 8 bases and J by 5 bases, leaving 21 bases between them. CDR3 nucleotide sequence: TGTGCCAGCCTCGGCGGGGCGTCCAGCGGGGAGACCCAGTACTTC. Translated: CASLGGASSGETQYF.

The chain recombines TRBV29-1 with TRBJ1-1; D possibly corresponds to TRBD1 (5 bases). Germline lookup yields CDR1 SQVTM and CDR2 ANQGSEA. The CDR3 is made up of 11 amino acids. The CDR3 DNA follows: TGCGGAACCCCTCGGGGGACTGAAGCTTTCTTT. It encodes CGTPRGTEAFF.

Turning to this clone: A much larger clone differs by one base, so this may be a read error. The chain recombines TRBV7-9 with TRBJ2-1, with a weak D call TRBD2 (6 bases). Trimming took 5 bases from V and 6 from J, leaving 8 bases between them. Germline V lookup: CDR1 SEHNR, CDR2 FQNEAQ (reference sequence). CDR3 length equals 12 residues. The CDR3: CASSLLANEQFF. In nucleotides, the CDR3 is TGTGCCAGCAGCCTACTAGCCAATGAGCAGTTCTTC.

This chain connects TRBV6-5 to TRBJ2-7; D is uncertain. This CDR3 contains 12 residues. Trimming removed 0 bases from V and 6 bases from J, with 6 bases in between. Germline-derived CDR1 and CDR2 are MNHEY and SVGAGI. CDR3 sequence reads: CASSYSPGEQYF. CDR3 nucleotide sequence: TGTGCCAGCAGTTACTCGCCAGGCGAGCAGTACTTC.

The V and J genes are TRBV19 and TRBJ1-1; possible D gene TRBD1, 6 bases. Germline values: CDR1 LNHDA, CDR2 SQIVND (reference sequence). V was cut by 3 bases and J by 2 bases, with 10 bases left in between. CDR3 length: 14 amino acids. CDR3 region: CASSMTGTNTEAFF. CDR3 nucleotide sequence: TGTGCCAGTAGTATGACAGGTACTAACACTGAAGCTTTCTTT. The complete variable domain, with remaining parts taken from reference TRBV19 and TRBJ1-1, reads DGGITQSPKYLFRKEGQNVTLSCEQNLNHDAMYWYRQDPGQGLRLIYYSQIVNDFQKGDIAEGYSVSREKKESFPLTVTSAQKNPTAFYLCASSMTGTNTEAFFGQGTRLTVV.

J is TRBJ2-1 and V is TRBV27, with 9 bases identical to TRBD2. CDR1 is MNHEY and CDR2 is SMNVEV in the germline V gene (reference sequence). This CDR3 comprises 13 residues. The junction had 5 bases not matched to a gene; V was cut back by 5 bases and J by 9 bases. The CDR3 loop reads CASSPSGMGEQFF. Here the CDR3 DNA reads TGTGCCAGCAGTCCTAGCGGGATGGGTGAGCAGTTCTTC.

The chain combines TRBV5-1 with TRBJ1-4, with 9 bases lining up with TRBD1. Germline assignment: CDR1 SGHRS and CDR2 YFSETQ. The CDR3 is made up of 14 amino acids. V shed 6 bases, J shed 6 bases, and the junction held 6 bases outside the gene matches. CDR3 coding DNA: TGCGCCAGCAACTTCCGGGACAGGGATGAAAAACTGTTTTTT. This encodes CASNFRDRDEKLFF.

The V gene is TRBV6-1, the J gene TRBJ2-1; D is unclear. The germline V gene has CDR1 MNHNS and CDR2 SASEGT. Trimming took 4 bases from V and 6 from J, leaving 7 bases between them. The CDR3 is made up of 12 amino acids. The CDR3 sequence is CASSGDSNEQFF. The CDR3 bases are TGTGCCAGCAGTGGAGACTCCAATGAGCAGTTCTTC.

This clone was counted a few times. V usage is TRBV5-1 and J usage is TRBJ2-1; TRBD2 matches 7 bases. The CDR3 is 15 residues long. The V and J ends lost 6 bases and 0 bases, in that order; junction bases with no gene match: 6. Germline-derived CDR1 and CDR2 are SGHRS and YFSETQ. The CDR3 loop is CASNPAGDSYNEQFF. The DNA of the CDR3 is TGCGCCAGCAATCCGGCGGGAGACTCCTACAATGAGCAGTTCTTC.

The chain joins TRBV5-1 to TRBJ2-6; no clear D gene. This CDR3 has 15 residues. CDR1 and CDR2 (germline): SGHRS, YFSETQ. Trimming shortened V by 0 bases and J by 3 bases, and 7 bases separated the two germline ends. As DNA, the CDR3 is TGCGCCAGCAGCTTGGCCTCGGTTGGGGCCAACGTCCTGACTTTC. It encodes CASSLASVGANVLTF.

The chain is built from TRBV2 and TRBJ1-5; D ambiguous. The V and J ends lost 5 bases and 0 bases respectively, with 5 bases between them. The CDR3 spans 13 residues. The V gene's germline CDR1 is SNHLY and CDR2 FYNNEI. The CDR3: CASSRHSNQPQHF. Here the CDR3 DNA reads TGTGCCAGCAGTCGACATAGCAATCAGCCCCAGCATTTT.